The 2 T cell receptor beta chains below were found in one sample sequenced in a study of tissue T cells after allogeneic stem cell transplantation. TCRdb keeps only in-frame clones here, not all; method: immunoSEQ multiplex PCR. The sample contains 7,500 to 10,000 clones, roughly 60% of which appear only once. Material: tissue from the jejunum, obtained at autopsy. The receptors were gathered from a woman aged 18 to 49 with breast cancer.

The V gene is TRBV30, the J gene TRBJ2-3, with D perhaps matching TRBD1 (6 bases). This CDR3 region has 14 residues. Germline CDR1 is GTSNPN and CDR2 is SVGIG (reference sequence). Trimming took 3 bases from V and 0 from J, leaving 10 bases between them. The CDR3 spells CAWRGGPSTDTQYF. The CDR3 DNA is TGTGCCTGGAGAGGGGGTCCTAGCACAGATACGCAGTATTTT.

The chain joins TRBV30 to TRBJ1-6; D gene ambiguous. This CDR3 region has 11 residues. The V gene's germline CDR1 is GTSNPN and CDR2 SVGIG (reference sequence). Trimming pared 4 bases from V and 7 bases from J, leaving 5 bases between. The CDR3 spells CAWNRNSPLHF. The DNA of the CDR3 is TGTGCCTGGAATCGGAATTCACCCCTCCACTTT.